The 8 T cell receptor beta chains below were found in one sample sequenced in a study of blood T cells in healthy people across ages. With a J-beta primer mix and a sample-barcoded 5' primer, a second PCR ran about 6 to 11 cycles. In TCRdb, the 5' RACE reads were re-called with MiXCR into one record per CDR3 protein. Here the sample spans about 1.8 million distinct CDR3 sequences, roughly 49% being singletons. Sequencing used blood. The receptor source for this set is a middle-aged woman in good health.

This clonotype has a handful of counts. The chain has TRBV18 and TRBJ2-3; no definite D call. The germline V gene has CDR1 KGHSH and CDR2 LQKENI. The length of the CDR3 is 12 residues. Trimming removed 2 bases at V and 7 bases at J, with 7 bases between. In nucleotides, the CDR3 is TGTGCCAGCTCACCAAAACAGAATACGCAGTATTTT. Protein sequence: CASSPKQNTQYF.

A note on this clonotype: Germline is not matched at one junction end, which may reflect a read error. The chain couples TRBV4-1 to TRBJ2-5, with D uncertain. The length of the CDR3 is 13 residues. CDR1 and CDR2 (germline): MGHRA, YSYEKL. CDR3: CAGSQVNGMGQYF. CDR3 bases: TGCGCCGGCAGCCAAGTGAATGGGATGGGGCAGTACTTC.

The gene calls are TRBV5-6 and TRBJ2-7; D perhaps matches TRBD2 (5 bases). Germline assignment: CDR1 SGHDT and CDR2 YYEEEE. With 4 bases removed from V and 7 bases from J, the gap between germline ends came to 15 bases. The CDR3 consists of 13 residues. CDR3 sequence reads: CASSPGIGWEQYF. DNA of the CDR3: TGTGCCAGCAGCCCGGGGATCGGATGGGAGCAGTACTTC.

This rearrangement joins TRBV4-1 to TRBJ2-2; a weak D match, TRBD1 (6 bases). The CDR3 covers 15 residues. The V end was cut by 1 base, the J end by 6 bases, with 12 bases between. Germline V lookup: CDR1 MGHRA, CDR2 YSYEKL. CDR3 sequence (DNA): TGCGCCAGCAGCCAAGTTACCGCAGGGGCCGGGGAGCTGTTTTTT. Its translation is CASSQVTAGAGELFF.

This clonotype came up a few times. This chain joins TRBV6-5 and TRBJ1-2; D ambiguous. The CDR3 covers 15 residues. Trimming took off 4 bases at V and 4 bases at J, with 16 bases between the two ends. From germline, CDR1 is MNHEY and CDR2 SVGAGI. In DNA form, the CDR3 reads TGTGCCAGCAGTTCCAGATCGGACGGGATCTATGGCTACACCTTC. This translates into CASSSRSDGIYGYTF.

V usage is TRBV20-1 and J usage is TRBJ1-1; D is ambiguous. There are 13 residues in the CDR3. With 2 bases removed from V and 1 base from J, the gap between germline ends came to 8 bases. Germline values: CDR1 DFQATT, CDR2 SNEGSKA (reference sequence). The CDR3 DNA follows: TGCAGTGCTAGAAGAGGGAGGAACACTGAAGCTTTCTTT. It codes for CSARRGRNTEAFF.

This sequence joins TRBV12-3 or TRBV12-4 and TRBJ2-3, with D maybe TRBD2 (6 bases). Trimming shortened V by 3 bases and J by 6 bases, and 22 bases separated the two germline ends. The CDR3 consists of 17 residues. The CDR3 spells CASSFSRGRRGMDTQYF. The CDR3 DNA follows: TGTGCCAGCAGTTTTTCCCGGGGTAGGAGGGGCATGGATACGCAGTATTTT.

V usage is TRBV28 and J usage is TRBJ1-2; no reliable D call. The V end lost 7 bases, the J end lost 2 bases, and 14 bases lay between the germline ends. The CDR3 length is 14 residues. Germline V gene data show CDR1 as MDHEN and CDR2 as SYDVKM. The CDR3 loop reads CASTERYRNYGYTF. The CDR3 bases are TGTGCCAGCACCGAACGATACAGAAACTATGGCTACACCTTC.